The present entry profiles one T cell receptor beta chain with its context. In the original workflow: Amplified reference gene primers provided the basis for estimating nucleated cell counts. Here immunoSEQ multiplex PCR was the method, and the copy in TCRdb shows in-frame clones only, minus some. For V, J and clone size, that table is used; D and trimming come from the DNA. The sample carries about 300,000 clones, 88% recorded once. The data stem from a study of blood T cell repertoires in COVID-19. Study-wide background: Sites in the United States, Italy and Spain provided acute and convalescent COVID-19 samples.

Seattle researchers signed up patients amid active infection and tracked them longitudinally. This sequence originates from a woman aged 30 to 39 with COVID-19, enrolled during active disease. Sequenced material: peripheral blood.

The CDR3 sequence: CASSPSGGATGELFF. CDR3 DNA sequence: TGTGCCAGTAGTCCTAGCGGGGGGGCCACCGGGGAGCTGTTTTTT. The rearrangement joins TRBV19 to TRBJ2-2; 12 bases are shared with TRBD2. CDR1 and CDR2 from the germline V gene are LNHDA and SQIVND (reference sequence). This CDR3 contains 15 residues. V lost 5 bases and J lost 4; bases outside the gene matches: 2.